A selection of T cell receptor beta chains follows, all from one sample in a study of blood T cell repertoires in COVID-19. This table comes from immunoSEQ multiplex PCR, and its TCRdb copy is limited to in-frame clones, with some not included. The sample holds more than 250,000 clones, approximately 86% seen once. The sequencing sample was made of peripheral blood. These TCRs come from a woman in her thirties who had recovered from COVID-19. CDR3s include the opening cysteine and the closing phenylalanine or tryptophan. Each record gives: J gene, V gene, CDR3 protein.

TRBJ2-4,TRBV11-2,CASSQHGAGERGNIQYF
TRBJ2-7,TRBV5-1,CASSSGQGLQSYEQYF
TRBJ2-6,TRBV5-1,CASSLSGGGGANVLTF
TRBJ2-3,TRBV4-2,CASSPGQGTDTQYF
TRBJ1-5,TRBV7-2,CASSPDSPNQPQHF
TRBJ1-2,TRBV7-8,CASSSQPRRNYGYTF
TRBJ2-5,TRBV5-1,CASSLAGTGGETQYF
TRBJ2-3,TRBV27,CASSLSQTDTQYF
TRBJ2-7,TRBV27,CATRYRVGYEQYF
TRBJ2-1,TRBV10-3,CAISREALPAGDEQFF
TRBJ1-1,TRBV14,CASSQTGWPEAFF
TRBJ2-3,TRBV2,CASQLGGVTDTQYF
TRBJ1-2,TRBV28,CASSFGGTYGYTF
TRBJ2-1,TRBV6-5,CASSSGREYNEQFF